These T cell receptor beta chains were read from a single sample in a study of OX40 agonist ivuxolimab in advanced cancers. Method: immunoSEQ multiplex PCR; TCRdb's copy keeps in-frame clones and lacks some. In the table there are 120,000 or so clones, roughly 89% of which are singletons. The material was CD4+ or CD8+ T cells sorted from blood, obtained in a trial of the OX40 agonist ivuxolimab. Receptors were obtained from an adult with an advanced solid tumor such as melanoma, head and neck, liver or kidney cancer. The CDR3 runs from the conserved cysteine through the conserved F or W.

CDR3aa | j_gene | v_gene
CASPRQLNTEAFF | TRBJ1-1 | TRBV2
CSAAGGYGYTF | TRBJ1-2 | TRBV20-1
CASSLVRADNQPQHF | TRBJ1-5 | TRBV7-2
CASSVASGREQPQHF | TRBJ1-5 | TRBV9
CASSHQSRQGHQPQHF | TRBJ1-5 | TRBV19
CASSLSPADEAFF | TRBJ1-1 | TRBV7-2
CASSLLSGGTDTQYF | TRBJ2-3 | TRBV7-6
CASSVAGAETQYF | TRBJ2-5 | TRBV7-9
CASSLRGITDTQYF | TRBJ2-3 | TRBV5-6
CASSLGLAGGPEFF | TRBJ2-1 | TRBV5-1
CASSYSGLAGMNEQFF | TRBJ2-1 | TRBV7-9
CASSSGTDYYEQYF | TRBJ2-7 | TRBV6-5
CASGPPGQLVRYTF | TRBJ1-2 | TRBV19
CASRPRGNSNQPQHF | TRBJ1-5 | TRBV6-5
CASSQDIGQGNTIYF | TRBJ1-3 | TRBV4-3
CAWTKDRTGWYGYTF | TRBJ1-2 | TRBV30
CASSPPHRDSNYNEQFF | TRBJ2-1 | TRBV18
CASSSPGTRPSGMEQFF | TRBJ2-1 | TRBV27
CASSPGQGQEETQYF | TRBJ2-5 | TRBV14
CSVERTGIQYGYTF | TRBJ1-2 | TRBV29-1
CASQRDFNVGSPLHF | TRBJ1-6 | TRBV6-6
CASSSGGELFF | TRBJ2-2 | TRBV7-2
CASSNAGWGGTEQYF | TRBJ2-7 | TRBV21-1
CASRTGESYEQYF | TRBJ2-7 | TRBV2
CASGRDSQDSPLHF | TRBJ1-6 | TRBV12-5
CATRTNQETQYF | TRBJ2-5 | TRBV10-3
CASSIIKGSDTQYF | TRBJ2-3 | TRBV19
CASSQDQGRQADTQYF | TRBJ2-3 | TRBV4-1
CASSHAWGVISGANVLTF | TRBJ2-6 | TRBV7-9
CASSSPGGRLNTEAFF | TRBJ1-1 | TRBV19
CAWNGDANYGYTF | TRBJ1-2 | TRBV30
CASSLEPGGASGANVLTF | TRBJ2-6 | TRBV7-6
CASSADRTLTNEKLFF | TRBJ1-4 | TRBV9
CASSLSGGLLSYEQYF | TRBJ2-7 | TRBV5-8
CASRSGTLETQYF | TRBJ2-5 | TRBV28
CASSFSDSPDQPQHF | TRBJ1-5 | TRBV5-8
CAIGMSTYEQYF | TRBJ2-7 | TRBV10-3
CASSYSDPRVDTQYF | TRBJ2-3 | TRBV6-5
CASREGGSTEAFF | TRBJ1-1 | TRBV6-4
CASSLAGSLSSGNTIYF | TRBJ1-3 | TRBV5-1
CASSDSRQETQYF | TRBJ2-5 | TRBV2
CASRDRGGEKLFF | TRBJ1-4 | TRBV19
CASSRGGQGRNTEAFF | TRBJ1-1 | TRBV11-2
CASSRGEGAWEQYF | TRBJ2-7 | TRBV4-2
CASSWGRPDNEQFF | TRBJ2-1 | TRBV7-2
CATSRDKDGGFLEQFF | TRBJ2-1 | TRBV15
CAWTTGGEETQYF | TRBJ2-5 | TRBV30
CSAGSDRTEPLNTEAFF | TRBJ1-1 | TRBV29-1
CASTRQSSGANVLTF | TRBJ2-6 | TRBV7-2
CASSFHQDRGAEQFF | TRBJ2-1 | TRBV27